This section outlines one T cell receptor (beta chain) sequence together with its context. This sample was taken from a study of blood T cell repertoires in COVID-19. Study overall: T cells, B-cell-depleted T cells, or PBMCs supplied cDNA or gDNA.

Per the germline V gene, CDR1 is LNHDA and CDR2 is SQIVND (reference sequence). With 8 bases removed from V and 0 bases from J, the gap between germline ends came to 10 bases. The CDR3 is 14 amino acids. Per the authors' pipeline: Amplification from reference gene primers served as the basis for estimated nucleated cell counts. The table came from immunoSEQ multiplex PCR; TCRdb's copy has only in-frame clones and leaves some out. D and trimming were read from the DNA, whereas the V and J calls and clone size are those reported in that table. The repertoire consists of under 250,000 clones, with about nine tenths occurring once and the leading ten covering under 7.5%.

The V and J genes are TRBV19 and TRBJ2-2; D possibly corresponds to TRBD1 (6 bases). The sequence was collected from a man aged 55 to 70 who had recovered from COVID-19. Sequencing was done on a sample of peripheral blood. Here the CDR3 DNA reads TGTGCCAGTCGGACAGATTCGAACACCGGGGAGCTGTTTTTT. This translates into CASRTDSNTGELFF.